One sample yielded the 22 T cell receptor beta chains listed below, sequenced in a study of shared clonotypes between healthy human individuals. Generated by immunoSEQ multiplex PCR, the TCRdb table keeps only in-frame clones and is missing some. The sample has roughly 1,600,000 clones; 98% are singletons. Material: naive CD4+ T cells sorted from blood. Subset reported: CD45RA+ positively selected. Receptor source: a man aged 25 to 45 in good health.

The chain joins TRBV29-1 to TRBJ2-3, with unresolved D. This CDR3 is built from 15 residues. V was cut by 8 bases and J by 1 base, with 19 bases left in between. Germline V gene data show CDR1 as SQVTM and CDR2 as ANQGSEA. The CDR3 loop reads CSLGGPESRTDTQYF. The CDR3 region has the DNA TGCAGCCTCGGTGGGCCTGAGAGTCGCACAGATACGCAGTATTTT.

The V and J genes are TRBV28 and TRBJ2-7; TRBD2 matches at 9 bases. CDR3 length equals 15 residues. V lost 3 bases to trimming and J lost 4 bases; unmatched junction nucleotides: 7. Germline-derived CDR1 and CDR2 are MDHEN and SYDVKM. CDR3 residues: CASSFRTSEKYEQYF. The CDR3, as DNA: TGTGCCAGCAGTTTTCGGACTAGCGAGAAATACGAGCAGTACTTC.

The V call is TRBV18, the J call TRBJ2-1, with TRBD2 matching over 12 bases. CDR3 length: 19 amino acids. J gave up 10 bases and V 2 bases, and 18 bases lay outside the gene matches. Germline V gives CDR1 KGHSH, CDR2 LQKENI. The chain's CDR3 is CASSPRTSGMRTDGREQFF. CDR3 DNA: TGTGCCAGCTCACCAAGGACTAGCGGGATGAGGACCGACGGTCGGGAGCAGTTCTTC.

The genes are TRBV7-8 and TRBJ1-2; TRBD1 is a possible D gene (5 bases). Germline CDR1 and CDR2: SGHVS and FQNEAQ. V lost 4 bases, J lost 5 bases, and 14 bases lay in between. This CDR3 is 14 amino acids long. This CDR3 reads CASSSGTRQYGYTF. For the CDR3, the DNA is TGTGCCAGCAGCTCCGGGACGAGACAGTATGGCTACACCTTC. The full variable domain, in which reference TRBV7-8 and TRBJ1-2 provide the parts outside the CDR3, is GAGVSQSPRYKVAKRGQDVALRCDPISGHVSLFWYQQALGQGPEFLTYFQNEAQLDKSGLPSDRFFAERPEGSVSTLKIQRTQQEDSAVYLCASSSGTRQYGYTFGSGTRLTVV.

The chain has TRBV29-1 and TRBJ2-7, with 13 bases matching TRBD2. The junction had 15 bases not matched to a gene; V was cut back by 5 bases and J by 2 bases. Germline V gene sequence: CDR1 SQVTM, CDR2 ANQGSEA. The CDR3 is 18 residues long. CDR3 loop: CSVSDWSGLAGVAYEQYF. CDR3 in DNA: TGCAGCGTTTCCGACTGGAGCGGACTAGCGGGAGTAGCCTACGAGCAGTACTTC.

The rearrangement joins TRBV9 to TRBJ2-7, with 9 bases aligning to TRBD2. V shed 0 bases, J shed 3 bases, and the junction held 4 bases outside the gene matches. CDR1 is SGDLS and CDR2 is YYNGEE in the germline V gene. The CDR3 is 15 amino acids. Written as DNA, the CDR3 is TGTGCCAGCAGCGTAGGACTAGCGGATAACTACGAGCAGTACTTC. This translates into CASSVGLADNYEQYF.

The CDR3 reads CASSLGTGHNYGYTF. The CDR3 DNA reads as TGTGCCAGCAGCTTGGGGACAGGCCATAACTATGGCTACACCTTC. This chain connects TRBV7-8 to TRBJ1-2; TRBD1 matches at 8 bases. CDR1 and CDR2 from the germline V gene are SGHVS and FQNEAQ. V lost 3 bases and J lost 1; bases outside the gene matches: 4. There are 15 residues in the CDR3.

This rearrangement joins TRBV28 to TRBJ2-7, with 8 bases identical to TRBD1. This CDR3 has 14 residues. V was clipped by 7 bases and J by 2 bases; unmatched bases: 7. Germline V gene data show CDR1 as MDHEN and CDR2 as SYDVKM. As DNA, the CDR3 is TGTGCCAGCATTGATACGGGACAGGCCTACGAGCAGTACTTC. Encoded protein: CASIDTGQAYEQYF.

The V and J genes are TRBV2 and TRBJ2-7, with 7 bases fitting TRBD1. The V segment lost 7 bases and the J segment 3 bases; nucleotides outside the gene matches: 6. Germline CDR1 is SNHLY and CDR2 is FYNNEI. The length of the CDR3 is 13 residues. The CDR3 DNA reads TGTGCCAGCACCCTTTGGACAGGCTACGAGCAGTACTTC. This encodes CASTLWTGYEQYF.

The J gene is TRBJ2-1, the V gene TRBV21-1; the tabulated D call, TRBD2, remains unverified against the DNA. TRBV21-1 is designated a pseudogene. This CDR3 region has 16 residues. The CDR3 DNA reads as TGTGCCAGCAGCAACCCGGGACTAGCGGGTTGGAATGAGCAGTTCTTC. Protein sequence: CASSNPGLAGWNEQFF.

The chain uses TRBV21-1 and TRBJ1-1. TRBV21-1 is designated a pseudogene. This CDR3 has 15 amino acids. CDR3 sequence reads: CASPKRGEGDTEAFF. CDR3 bases: TGTGCCAGCCCCAAACGGGGGGAAGGGGACACTGAAGCTTTCTTT.

The chain has TRBV6-5 and TRBJ1-4, with TRBD1 as a possible D gene (5 bases). With 5 bases removed from V and 3 bases from J, the gap between germline ends came to 13 bases. Germline V gene lookup returns CDR1 MNHEY and CDR2 SVGAGI. The CDR3 is made up of 15 amino acids. The CDR3 loop is CASSPVGGSNEKLFF. The CDR3 bases are TGTGCCAGCAGTCCCGTGGGGGGGTCTAATGAAAAACTGTTTTTT.

The J gene is TRBJ2-1, the V gene TRBV10-3; 10 nucleotides line up with TRBD2. The germline V gene has CDR1 ENHRY and CDR2 SYGVKD. V trimming: 6 bases; J trimming: 8 bases; junction bases outside the gene matches: 10. There are 15 residues in the CDR3. CDR3 sequence reads: CAISDGSGRADEQFF. The CDR3 nucleotides are TGTGCCATCAGCGATGGGAGCGGGAGGGCCGATGAGCAGTTCTTC.

CDR3 sequence: CASSLEGTHYYEQYF. CDR3 DNA: TGTGCCAGCAGCTTGGAAGGGACCCACTACTACGAGCAGTACTTC. This chain links TRBV5-5 with TRBJ2-7; tentatively, D is TRBD1 or TRBD2 (5 bases each). CDR3 size: 15 residues. Trimming cost V 0 bases and J 3 bases, with 13 bases left between them. The V gene's germline CDR1 is SGHKS and CDR2 YYEKEE (reference sequence). The whole variable domain, remainder taken from reference TRBV5-5 and TRBJ2-7, is DAGVTQSPTHLIKTRGQQVTLRCSPISGHKSVSWYQQVLGQGPQFIFQYYEKEERGRGNFPDRFSARQFPNYSSELNVNALLLGDSALYLCASSLEGTHYYEQYFGPGTRLTVT.

The V and J genes are TRBV7-9 and TRBJ1-1; 7 nucleotides agree with TRBD1. Germline V CDR1 and CDR2: SEHNR, FQNEAQ (reference sequence). After removal of 2 bases from V and 0 bases from J, the junction contained 6 bases not matched to a gene. This CDR3 region has 16 residues. This chain's CDR3 is CASSLPGGTVNTEAFF. The CDR3 nucleotides read TGTGCCAGCAGCTTACCAGGGGGGACCGTGAACACTGAAGCTTTCTTT.

The chain links TRBV29-1 to TRBJ2-5; 7 bases map to TRBD2. Germline lookup yields CDR1 SQVTM and CDR2 ANQGSEA. V shed 7 bases, J shed 5 bases, and the junction held 7 bases outside the gene matches. The CDR3 contains 12 residues. The CDR3 DNA sequence: TGCAGCGGAGACCTCGGGGGGGAGACCCAGTACTTC. Its translation is CSGDLGGETQYF.

The chain is built from TRBV28 and TRBJ2-7; the D gene is possibly TRBD2 (5 bases). Germline values: CDR1 MDHEN, CDR2 SYDVKM. V dropped 5 bases and J dropped 7 bases, with 21 bases sitting between them. This CDR3 region has 15 residues. CDR3: CASSPGNTRAGEQYF. For the CDR3, the DNA is TGTGCCAGCAGTCCGGGAAATACAAGGGCCGGGGAGCAGTACTTC.

The chain recombines TRBV18 with TRBJ2-3; D is uncertain. The V end lost 2 bases, the J end lost 4 bases, and 4 bases lay between the germline ends. The CDR3 has 12 amino acids. CDR1 is KGHSH and CDR2 is LQKENI in the germline V gene. CDR3 loop: CASSPMADTQYF. CDR3 nucleotides: TGTGCCAGCTCACCAATGGCAGATACGCAGTATTTT.

The chain combines TRBV5-6 with TRBJ2-2; no firm D call. The germline V gene has CDR1 SGHDT and CDR2 YYEEEE. CDR3 length: 16 residues. The germline V and J ends were trimmed by 1 base and 2 bases, with 12 bases remaining between them. The CDR3 is CASSLTGSANTGELFF. In nucleotides, the CDR3 is TGTGCCAGCAGCTTGACCGGATCGGCTAACACCGGGGAGCTGTTTTTT.

The genes are TRBV7-2 and TRBJ2-7; TRBD1 or TRBD2 may be the D gene (6 bases each). The CDR3 has 15 residues. CDR1 and CDR2 (germline): SGHTA, FQGNSA. V was cut by 6 bases and J by 0 bases, with 15 bases left in between. CDR3 region: CASSSGGTNSYEQYF. The CDR3 nucleotides read TGTGCCAGCAGTTCTGGGGGGACAAACTCCTACGAGCAGTACTTC.

This chain joins TRBV19 and TRBJ2-5, with unresolved D. The CDR3 length is 13 residues. V lost 3 bases and J lost 5, with 10 bases in between. The germline V gene has CDR1 LNHDA and CDR2 SQIVND (reference sequence). The CDR3 sequence: CASSITGWETQYF. CDR3 DNA sequence: TGTGCCAGTAGTATTACGGGTTGGGAGACCCAGTACTTC. Complete variable domain (other parts from reference TRBV19 and TRBJ2-5): DGGITQSPKYLFRKEGQNVTLSCEQNLNHDAMYWYRQDPGQGLRLIYYSQIVNDFQKGDIAEGYSVSREKKESFPLTVTSAQKNPTAFYLCASSITGWETQYFGPGTRLLVL.

This chain uses TRBV29-1 with TRBJ2-3; 7 bases map to TRBD2. Germline V CDR1 and CDR2: SQVTM, ANQGSEA. With 7 bases clipped from V and 2 bases from J, the junction kept 12 bases outside the gene matches. The CDR3 extends over 15 amino acids. CDR3 bases: TGCAGCGGGCGGGGGTCGGGACCACTCACAGATACGCAGTATTTT. It yields the protein CSGRGSGPLTDTQYF.